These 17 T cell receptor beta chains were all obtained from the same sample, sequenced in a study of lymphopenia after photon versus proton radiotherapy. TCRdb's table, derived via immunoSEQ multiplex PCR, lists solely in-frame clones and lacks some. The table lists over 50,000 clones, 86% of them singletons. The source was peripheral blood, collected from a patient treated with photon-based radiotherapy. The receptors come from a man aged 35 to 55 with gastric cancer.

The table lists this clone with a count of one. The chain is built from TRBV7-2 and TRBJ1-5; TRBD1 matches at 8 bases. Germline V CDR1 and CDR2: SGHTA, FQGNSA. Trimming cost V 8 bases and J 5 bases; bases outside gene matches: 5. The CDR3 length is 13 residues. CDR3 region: CASVGQGHQPQHF. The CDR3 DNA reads TGTGCCAGCGTCGGACAGGGACATCAGCCCCAGCATTTT.

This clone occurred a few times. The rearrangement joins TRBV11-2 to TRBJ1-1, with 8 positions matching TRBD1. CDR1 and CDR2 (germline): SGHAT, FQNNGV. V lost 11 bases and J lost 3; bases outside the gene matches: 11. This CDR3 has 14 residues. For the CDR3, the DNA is TGTGCCCACACAGGGGAGACAGGGGACACTGAAGCTTTCTTT. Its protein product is CAHTGETGDTEAFF.

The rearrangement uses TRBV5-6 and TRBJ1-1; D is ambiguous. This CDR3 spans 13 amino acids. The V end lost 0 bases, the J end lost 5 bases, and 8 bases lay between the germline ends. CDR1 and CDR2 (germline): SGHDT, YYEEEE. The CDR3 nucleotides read TGTGCCAGCAGCTTGGGAGGGTGGACTGAAGCTTTCTTT. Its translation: CASSLGGWTEAFF.

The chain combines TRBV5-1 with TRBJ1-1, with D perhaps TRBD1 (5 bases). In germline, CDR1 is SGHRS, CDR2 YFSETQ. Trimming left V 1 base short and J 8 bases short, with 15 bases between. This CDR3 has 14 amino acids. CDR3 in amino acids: CASSLSRGVGEAFF. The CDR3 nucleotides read TGCGCCAGCAGCTTGAGTCGGGGGGTAGGAGAAGCTTTCTTT.

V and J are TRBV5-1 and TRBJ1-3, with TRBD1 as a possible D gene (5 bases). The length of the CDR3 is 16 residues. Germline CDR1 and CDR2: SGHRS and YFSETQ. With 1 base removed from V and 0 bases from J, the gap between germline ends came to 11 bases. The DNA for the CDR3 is TGCGCCAGCAGCTTGATGACAGCCCGCTCTGGAAACACCATATATTTT. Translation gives CASSLMTARSGNTIYF.

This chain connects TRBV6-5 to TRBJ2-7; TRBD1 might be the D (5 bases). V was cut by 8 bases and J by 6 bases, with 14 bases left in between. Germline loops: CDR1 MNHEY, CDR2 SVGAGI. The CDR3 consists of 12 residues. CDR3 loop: CASQDTHREQYF. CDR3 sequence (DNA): TGTGCCAGCCAGGACACCCACCGCGAGCAGTACTTC.

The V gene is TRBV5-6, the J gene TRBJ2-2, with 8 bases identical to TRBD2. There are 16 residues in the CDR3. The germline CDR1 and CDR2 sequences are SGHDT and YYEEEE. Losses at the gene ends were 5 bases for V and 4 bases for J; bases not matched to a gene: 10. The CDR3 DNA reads TGTGCCAGCAGGATAAGTCCGGGACTAGGCACCGGGGAGCTGTTTTTT. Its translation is CASRISPGLGTGELFF.

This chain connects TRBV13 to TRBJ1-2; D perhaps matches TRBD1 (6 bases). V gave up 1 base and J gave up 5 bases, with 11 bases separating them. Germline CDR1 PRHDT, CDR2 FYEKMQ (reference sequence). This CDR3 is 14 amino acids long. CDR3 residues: CASSLVGGRYGYTF. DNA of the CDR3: TGTGCCAGCAGCTTAGTAGGGGGGAGGTATGGCTACACCTTC.

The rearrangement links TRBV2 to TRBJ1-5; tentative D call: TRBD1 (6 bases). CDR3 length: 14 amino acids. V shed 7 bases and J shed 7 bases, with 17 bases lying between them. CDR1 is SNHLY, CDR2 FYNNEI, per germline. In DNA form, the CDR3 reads TGTGCCAGCAAACTGGGGCCGGGGGGCCAGCCCCAGCATTTT. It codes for CASKLGPGGQPQHF. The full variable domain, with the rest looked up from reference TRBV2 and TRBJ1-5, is EPEVTQTPSHQVTQMGQEVILRCVPISNHLYFYWYRQILGQKVEFLVSFYNNEISEKSEIFDDQFSVERPDGSNFTLKIRSTKLEDSAMYFCASKLGPGGQPQHFGDGTRLSIL.

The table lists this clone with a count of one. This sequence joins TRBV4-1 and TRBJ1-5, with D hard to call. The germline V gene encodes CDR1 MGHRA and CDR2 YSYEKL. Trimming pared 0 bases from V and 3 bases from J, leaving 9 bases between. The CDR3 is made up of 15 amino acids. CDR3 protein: CASSQDTLTNQPQHF. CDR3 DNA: TGCGCCAGCAGCCAAGATACACTTACCAATCAGCCCCAGCATTTT.

CDR3 DNA sequence: TGCGCCAGCAGCTTGGCGTCGGTATGGGACCCCGGTGGAGAGACCCAGTACTTC. Residues: CASSLASVWDPGGETQYF. The genes are TRBV5-1 and TRBJ2-5; D tentatively reads TRBD1 or TRBD2 (5 bases each). Trimming took 0 bases from V and 4 from J, leaving 22 bases between them. CDR1 and CDR2 from the germline V gene are SGHRS and YFSETQ. This CDR3 is 18 amino acids long.

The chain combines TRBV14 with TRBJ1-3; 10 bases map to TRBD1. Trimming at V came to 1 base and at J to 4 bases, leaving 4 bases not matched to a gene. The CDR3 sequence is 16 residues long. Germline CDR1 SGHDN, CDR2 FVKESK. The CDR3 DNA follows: TGTGCCAGCAGCCAAGTGACAGGGGGCGAAGGAAACACCATATATTTT. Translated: CASSQVTGGEGNTIYF.

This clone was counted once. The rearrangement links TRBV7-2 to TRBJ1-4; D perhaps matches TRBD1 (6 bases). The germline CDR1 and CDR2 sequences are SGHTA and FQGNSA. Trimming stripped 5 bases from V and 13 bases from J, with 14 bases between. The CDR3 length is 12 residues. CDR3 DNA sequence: TGTGCCAGCAGCGACGTAGGAGGGGGACTGTTTTTT. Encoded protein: CASSDVGGGLFF.

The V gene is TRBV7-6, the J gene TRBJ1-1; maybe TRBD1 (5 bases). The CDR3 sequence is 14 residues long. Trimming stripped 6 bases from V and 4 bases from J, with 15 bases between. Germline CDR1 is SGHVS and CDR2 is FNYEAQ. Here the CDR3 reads CASRNGPQGTEAFF. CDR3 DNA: TGTGCCAGCAGAAACGGTCCCCAGGGCACTGAAGCTTTCTTT.

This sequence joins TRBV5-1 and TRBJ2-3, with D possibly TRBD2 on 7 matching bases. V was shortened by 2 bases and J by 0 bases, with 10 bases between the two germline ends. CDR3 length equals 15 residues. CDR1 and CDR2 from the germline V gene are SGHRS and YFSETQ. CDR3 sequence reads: CASSFGGRSTDTQYF. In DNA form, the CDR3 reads TGCGCCAGCAGCTTCGGGGGGCGTAGCACAGATACGCAGTATTTT.

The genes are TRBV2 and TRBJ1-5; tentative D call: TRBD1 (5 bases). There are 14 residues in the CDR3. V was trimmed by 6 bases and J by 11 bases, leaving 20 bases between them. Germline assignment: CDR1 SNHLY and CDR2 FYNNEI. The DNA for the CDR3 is TGTGCCAGCAGCCTACAGTCCCCGCAGGGAGCCCAGCATTTT. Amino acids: CASSLQSPQGAQHF. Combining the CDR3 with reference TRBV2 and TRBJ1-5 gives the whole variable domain EPEVTQTPSHQVTQMGQEVILRCVPISNHLYFYWYRQILGQKVEFLVSFYNNEISEKSEIFDDQFSVERPDGSNFTLKIRSTKLEDSAMYFCASSLQSPQGAQHFGDGTRLSIL.

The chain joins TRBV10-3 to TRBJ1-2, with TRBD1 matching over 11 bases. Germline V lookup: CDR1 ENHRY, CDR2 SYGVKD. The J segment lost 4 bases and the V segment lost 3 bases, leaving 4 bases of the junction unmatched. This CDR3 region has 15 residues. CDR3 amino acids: CAISDRTGGVYGYTF. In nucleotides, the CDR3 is TGTGCCATCAGTGACCGGACAGGGGGCGTCTATGGCTACACCTTC.